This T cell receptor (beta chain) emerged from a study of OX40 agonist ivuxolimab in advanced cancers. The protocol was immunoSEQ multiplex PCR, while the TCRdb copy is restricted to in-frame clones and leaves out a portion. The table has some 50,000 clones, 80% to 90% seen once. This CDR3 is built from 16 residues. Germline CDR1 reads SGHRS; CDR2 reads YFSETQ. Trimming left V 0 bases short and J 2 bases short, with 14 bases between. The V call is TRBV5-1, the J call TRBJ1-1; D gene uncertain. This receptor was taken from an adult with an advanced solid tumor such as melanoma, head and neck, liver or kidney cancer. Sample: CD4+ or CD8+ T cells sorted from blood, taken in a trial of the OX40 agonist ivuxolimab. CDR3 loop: CASSLAGSVANTEAFF. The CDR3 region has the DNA TGCGCCAGCAGCTTGGCGGGGTCGGTTGCAAACACTGAAGCTTTCTTT.